The rows below give T cell receptor beta chains drawn from one sample of a study of vaccination effects on CD4 cells after COVID-19. No antigen has been assigned to these receptors. Using immunoSEQ multiplex PCR, the repertoire was profiled, and TCRdb retains in-frame clones only, with some absent. Of 40,000 to 50,000 clones listed, 77% were seen once; the top ten hold 2.9%. Sequencing used CD4+ T cells from PBMCs cultured with HCoV-NL63 spike peptides, obtained before COVID-19 vaccination. These TCRs come from a human donor who received a COVID-19 vaccine. Both conserved end residues are part of each CDR3. A D gene is named only where the DNA matches it firmly. Expanded clones get a size class; other rows say once, few or many, or leave the size out.

J gene	D gene	CDR3 length	clone size	V gene	CDR3 protein	CDR3 DNA
TRBJ2-3	TRBD1	14	.	TRBV18	CASSPGQGADTQYF	TGTGCCAGCTCACCGGGACAGGGGGCAGATACGCAGTATTTT
TRBJ2-5	.	14	.	TRBV2	CASNGYGRQETQYF	TGTGCCAGCAACGGGTATGGCAGACAAGAGACCCAGTACTTC
TRBJ2-1	.	14	.	TRBV4-1	CASSRDRWGDEQFF	TGCGCCAGCAGCAGAGACAGGTGGGGAGATGAGCAGTTCTTC
TRBJ1-3	.	15	.	TRBV5-8	CASSLATGLRNTIYF	TGTGCCAGCAGCTTGGCTACAGGGTTAAGAAACACCATATATTTT
TRBJ2-1	TRBD2	16	few	TRBV6-2/TRBV6-3	CASSYFPSGGADEQFF	TGTGCCAGCAGTTATTTCCCTAGCGGGGGGGCCGATGAGCAGTTCTTC
TRBJ1-3	.	14	.	TRBV30	CAWSGQYSGNTIYF	TGTGCCTGGAGTGGACAGTACTCTGGAAACACCATATATTTT
TRBJ2-1	.	16	few	TRBV30	CAWNKRASSSYNEQFF	TGTGCCTGGAATAAGAGGGCCTCAAGCTCCTACAATGAGCAGTTCTTC
TRBJ1-3	.	18	.	TRBV21-1	CASSKVGLLVDSGNTIYF	TGTGCCAGCAGCAAAGTGGGGTTATTGGTAGACTCTGGAAACACCATATATTTT
TRBJ2-1	.	14	.	TRBV5-4	CASSLPGTDNEQFF	TGTGCCAGCAGCCTCCCCGGGACTGACAATGAGCAGTTCTTC
TRBJ1-2	.	13	.	TRBV28	CASRKGQAYGYTF	TGTGCCAGCAGGAAGGGACAAGCCTATGGCTACACCTTC
TRBJ2-2	.	15	.	TRBV2	CATPLGGSNTGELFF	TGTGCCACCCCCCTTGGGGGGTCGAACACCGGGGAGCTGTTTTTT
TRBJ1-1	.	13	.	TRBV7-3	CASSSEPRSEAFF	TGTGCCAGCAGCTCGGAACCGCGGAGTGAAGCTTTCTTT
TRBJ2-5	.	15	.	TRBV3-1/TRBV3-2	CASSSAGTGQETQYF	TGTGCCAGCAGCAGCGCGGGGACGGGGCAAGAGACCCAGTACTTC
TRBJ1-1	.	14	.	TRBV27	CASQSGALNTEAFF	TGTGCCAGCCAGTCCGGGGCCTTGAACACTGAAGCTTTCTTT
TRBJ2-3	.	15	.	TRBV9	CASSVEGSSRISQYF	TGTGCCAGCAGCGTAGAAGGGTCTAGCAGGATCTCGCAGTATTTT
TRBJ1-6	.	15	.	TRBV6-2/TRBV6-3	CASSSVGQYNSPLHF	TGTGCCAGCAGTTCCGTTGGGCAGTATAATTCACCCCTCCACTTT
TRBJ2-1	TRBD2	15	.	TRBV19	CASTPLSGGYNEQFF	TGTGCCAGTACCCCGCTAAGCGGGGGTTACAATGAGCAGTTCTTC
TRBJ1-5	.	13	.	TRBV30	CAWTAGYHQPQHF	TGTGCCTGGACTGCAGGGTACCATCAGCCCCAGCATTTT
TRBJ1-2	.	15	.	TRBV28	CASSPPSGMYYGYTF	TGTGCCAGCAGTCCGCCTTCAGGGATGTACTATGGCTACACCTTC
TRBJ2-1	TRBD2	17	.	TRBV19	CASSIVIAGGLDNEQFF	TGTGCCAGTAGTATAGTGATAGCGGGGGGCTTAGACAATGAGCAGTTCTTC
TRBJ2-2	TRBD1	15	few	TRBV24-1	CATSLDRGATGELFF	TGTGCCACCAGTTTAGACAGGGGAGCCACCGGGGAGCTGTTTTTT
TRBJ1-4	.	15	once	TRBV11-2	CASSSSVSTNEKLFF	TGTGCCAGCAGCAGTTCGGTGTCAACTAATGAAAAACTGTTTTTT
TRBJ1-1	TRBD1	16	few	TRBV6-5	CASSYRPGTGNTEAFF	TGTGCCAGCAGTTACCGGCCCGGGACAGGGAACACTGAAGCTTTCTTT
TRBJ2-5	TRBD1	14	.	TRBV5-4	CASSSTGMTETQYF	TGTGCCAGCAGCTCGACAGGGATGACGGAGACCCAGTACTTC
TRBJ1-3	.	15	few	TRBV5-1	CASSLVGISGNTIYF	TGCGCCAGCAGCTTGGTAGGGATCTCTGGAAACACCATATATTTT
TRBJ2-2	.	15	.	TRBV5-6	CASSLSLKNTGELFF	TGTGCCAGCAGCTTATCCCTGAAAAACACCGGGGAGCTGTTTTTT
TRBJ1-2	TRBD1	17	.	TRBV5-5	CASSPTGADKANYGYTF	TGTGCCAGCAGCCCGACAGGGGCCGACAAAGCTAACTATGGCTACACCTTC
TRBJ2-3	.	15	.	TRBV9	CASSAQGTSTDTQYF	TGTGCCAGCAGCGCCCAGGGGACTAGCACAGATACGCAGTATTTT
TRBJ1-2	TRBD1	13	.	TRBV6-5	CATRQGANYGYTF	TGTGCCACAAGACAGGGGGCTAACTATGGCTACACCTTC
TRBJ2-2	.	13	.	TRBV28	CASSLYYTGELFF	TGTGCCAGCAGTTTATATTACACCGGGGAGCTGTTTTTT
TRBJ1-2	.	16	.	TRBV2	CASSARPGSPNYGYTF	TGTGCCAGCAGCGCAAGACCCGGATCCCCTAACTATGGCTACACCTTC
TRBJ2-1	.	14	.	TRBV19	CATRGGAPYNEQFF	TGTGCCACGAGGGGGGGGGCTCCTTACAATGAGCAGTTCTTC
TRBJ2-1	.	11	few	TRBV2	CASSTSFEQFF	TGTGCCAGCAGTACAAGCTTTGAGCAGTTCTTC
TRBJ1-2	.	14	.	TRBV6-5	CASSSSGRSYGYTF	TGTGCCAGCAGTTCGTCAGGACGAAGCTATGGCTACACCTTC
TRBJ1-6	TRBD1	16	few	TRBV6-5	CASSSPTGRYNSPLHF	TGTGCCAGCAGTTCTCCGACAGGGCGCTATAATTCACCCCTCCACTTT
TRBJ2-4	.	14	.	TRBV5-1	CASSIDRAKNIQYF	TGCGCCAGCAGCATAGACAGGGCCAAAAACATTCAGTACTTC
TRBJ2-1	TRBD1	13	few	TRBV29-1	CSVAQGQTNEQFF	TGCAGCGTTGCCCAGGGACAGACCAATGAGCAGTTCTTC
TRBJ2-3	.	15	.	TRBV18	CASSKDTPSTDTQYF	TGTGCCAGCTCAAAGGACACGCCTAGCACAGATACGCAGTATTTT
TRBJ2-2	.	15	few	TRBV9	CASSVLAEGPGELFF	TGTGCCAGCAGCGTCTTAGCCGAGGGTCCCGGGGAGCTGTTTTTT
TRBJ1-5	.	14	.	TRBV7-2	CASSTQGGNQPQHF	TGTGCCAGCAGCACCCAAGGCGGCAATCAGCCCCAGCATTTT
TRBJ1-6	.	15	.	TRBV7-3	CASSLTGAGNSPLHF	TGTGCCAGCAGCTTAACGGGCGCGGGTAATTCACCCCTCCACTTT
TRBJ2-2	TRBD2	18	.	TRBV4-1	CASSQDIRTSGNTGELFF	TGCGCCAGCAGCCAAGATATTAGGACTAGCGGGAACACCGGGGAGCTGTTTTTT
TRBJ1-1	.	15	.	TRBV12-5	CASGLWPGMNTEAFF	TGTGCTAGTGGTTTGTGGCCGGGAATGAACACTGAAGCTTTCTTT
TRBJ1-3	.	16	.	TRBV18	CASSPNQGNSGNTIYF	TGTGCCAGCTCACCGAACCAGGGGAACTCTGGAAACACCATATATTTT
TRBJ2-5	.	16	.	TRBV18	CASSPLPRGLQETQYF	TGTGCCAGCTCACCACTCCCCAGGGGACTCCAAGAGACCCAGTACTTC
TRBJ1-2	.	13	.	TRBV6-2/TRBV6-3	CASSSWDFYGYTF	TGTGCCAGCAGTTCTTGGGACTTTTATGGCTACACCTTC
TRBJ2-3	.	11	.	TRBV28	CASSLSYTQYF	TGTGCCAGCAGTTTGTCGTATACGCAGTATTTT
TRBJ1-1	TRBD1	13	.	TRBV9	CASGRTGGTEAFF	TGTGCCAGCGGGAGAACAGGGGGCACTGAAGCTTTCTTT
TRBJ2-3	.	14	.	TRBV30	CAWSEGPTGGTQYF	TGTGCCTGGAGTGAAGGACCCACCGGAGGTACGCAGTATTTT
TRBJ2-2	.	15	.	TRBV24-1	CATSRDIPNTGELFF	TGTGCCACCAGTCGGGACATTCCGAACACCGGGGAGCTGTTTTTT
TRBJ1-1	.	13	.	TRBV5-1	CASSSQENTEAFF	TGCGCCAGCAGCTCGCAGGAGAACACTGAAGCTTTCTTT
TRBJ2-3	.	18	.	TRBV5-6	CASSFSVEAGRGGDTQYF	TGTGCCAGCAGCTTTAGTGTGGAGGCAGGGCGAGGAGGAGATACGCAGTATTTT
TRBJ1-5	.	13	.	TRBV7-9	CASSKGGDQPQHF	TGTGCCAGCAGCAAGGGGGGAGATCAGCCCCAGCATTTT